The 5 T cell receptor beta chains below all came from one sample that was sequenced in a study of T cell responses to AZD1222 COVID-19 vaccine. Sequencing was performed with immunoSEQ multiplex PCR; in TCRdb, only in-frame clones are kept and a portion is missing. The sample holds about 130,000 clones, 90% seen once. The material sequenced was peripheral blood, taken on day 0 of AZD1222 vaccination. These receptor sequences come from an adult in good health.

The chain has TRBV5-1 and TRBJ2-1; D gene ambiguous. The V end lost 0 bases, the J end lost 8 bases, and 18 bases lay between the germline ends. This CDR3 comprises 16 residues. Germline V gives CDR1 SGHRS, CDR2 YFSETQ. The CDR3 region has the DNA TGCGCCAGCAGCTTGGCCTGGGGAAAAGTAGGCGATGAGCAGTTCTTC. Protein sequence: CASSLAWGKVGDEQFF.

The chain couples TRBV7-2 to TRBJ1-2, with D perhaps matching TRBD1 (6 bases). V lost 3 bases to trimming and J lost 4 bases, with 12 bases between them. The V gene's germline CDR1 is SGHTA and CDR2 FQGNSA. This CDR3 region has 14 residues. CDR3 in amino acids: CASSFGGSVYGYTF. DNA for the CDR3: TGTGCCAGCAGCTTTGGGGGCAGCGTCTATGGCTACACCTTC.

CDR3 bases: TGCGCCAGCAGCTTGGGAGGCGGGGTATCCGATCAGCCCCAGCATTTT. It is translated as CASSLGGGVSDQPQHF. The J gene is TRBJ1-5, the V gene TRBV5-1, with D hard to call. The CDR3 extends over 16 amino acids. Germline CDR1 SGHRS, CDR2 YFSETQ. V was shortened by 0 bases and J by 5 bases, with 15 bases between the two germline ends.

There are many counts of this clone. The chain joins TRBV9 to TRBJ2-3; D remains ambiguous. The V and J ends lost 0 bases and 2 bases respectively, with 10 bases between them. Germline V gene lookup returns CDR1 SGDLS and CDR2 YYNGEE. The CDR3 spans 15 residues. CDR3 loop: CASSVEDGSTDTQYF. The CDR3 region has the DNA TGTGCCAGCAGCGTAGAGGACGGTTCCACAGATACGCAGTATTTT.

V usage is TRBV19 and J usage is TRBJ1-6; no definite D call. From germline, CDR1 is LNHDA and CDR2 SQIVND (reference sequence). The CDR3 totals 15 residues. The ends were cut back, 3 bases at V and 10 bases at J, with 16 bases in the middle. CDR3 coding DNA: TGTGCCAGTAGTATTAGTAGGGCCGCTCTCTCACCCCTCCACTTT. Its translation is CASSISRAALSPLHF. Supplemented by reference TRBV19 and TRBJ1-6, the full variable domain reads DGGITQSPKYLFRKEGQNVTLSCEQNLNHDAMYWYRQDPGQGLRLIYYSQIVNDFQKGDIAEGYSVSREKKESFPLTVTSAQKNPTAFYLCASSISRAALSPLHFGNGTRLTVT.